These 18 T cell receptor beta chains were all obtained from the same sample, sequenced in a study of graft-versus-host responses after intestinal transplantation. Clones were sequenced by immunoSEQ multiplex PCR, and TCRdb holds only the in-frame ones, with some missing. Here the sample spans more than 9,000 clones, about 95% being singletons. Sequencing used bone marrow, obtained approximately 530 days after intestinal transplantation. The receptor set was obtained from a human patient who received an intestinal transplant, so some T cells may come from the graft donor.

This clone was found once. CDR3 nucleotides: TGTGCCAGCAGCTTCCGGACAGGGGGCTACGAGCAGTACTTC. This gives the protein CASSFRTGGYEQYF. The chain recombines TRBV7-9 with TRBJ2-7, with 10 bases identical to TRBD1. Germline CDR1 is SEHNR and CDR2 is FQNEAQ (reference sequence). V trimming: 3 bases; J trimming: 3 bases; junction bases outside the gene matches: 2. CDR3 length: 14 residues.

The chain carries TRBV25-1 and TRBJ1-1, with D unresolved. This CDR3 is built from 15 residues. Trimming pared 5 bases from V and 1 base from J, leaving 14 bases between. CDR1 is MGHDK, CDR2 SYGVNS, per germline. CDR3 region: CASSSGGLPNTEAFF. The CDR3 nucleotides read TGTGCCAGCAGTTCCGGCGGCTTACCGAACACTGAAGCTTTCTTT.

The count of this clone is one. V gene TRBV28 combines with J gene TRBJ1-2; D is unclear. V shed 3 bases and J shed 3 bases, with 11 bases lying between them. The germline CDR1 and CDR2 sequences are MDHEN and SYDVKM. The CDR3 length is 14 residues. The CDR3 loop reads CASSFQRSDYGYTF. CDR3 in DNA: TGTGCCAGCAGTTTCCAGAGAAGCGACTATGGCTACACCTTC.

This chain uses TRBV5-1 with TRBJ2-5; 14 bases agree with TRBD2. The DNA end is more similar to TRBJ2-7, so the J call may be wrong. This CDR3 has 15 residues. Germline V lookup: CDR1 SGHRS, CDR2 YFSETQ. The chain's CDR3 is CASTGLAGGPYEQYF. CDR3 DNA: TGCGCCAGCACCGGACTAGCGGGGGGACCCTACGAGCAGTACTTC.

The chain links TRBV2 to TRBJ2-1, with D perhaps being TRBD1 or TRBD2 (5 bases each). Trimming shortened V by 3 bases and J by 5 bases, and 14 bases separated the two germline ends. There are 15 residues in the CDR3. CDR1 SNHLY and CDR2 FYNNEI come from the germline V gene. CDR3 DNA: TGTGCCAGCAGTGACCCACGGGACGCGGACAATGAGCAGTTCTTC. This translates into CASSDPRDADNEQFF.

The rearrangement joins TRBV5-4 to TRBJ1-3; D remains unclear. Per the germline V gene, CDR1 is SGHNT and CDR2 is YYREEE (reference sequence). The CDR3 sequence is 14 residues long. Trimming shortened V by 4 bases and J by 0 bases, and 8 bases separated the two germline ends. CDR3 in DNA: TGTGCCAGCAGCCCTGGGATCTCTGGAAACACCATATATTTT. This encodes CASSPGISGNTIYF.

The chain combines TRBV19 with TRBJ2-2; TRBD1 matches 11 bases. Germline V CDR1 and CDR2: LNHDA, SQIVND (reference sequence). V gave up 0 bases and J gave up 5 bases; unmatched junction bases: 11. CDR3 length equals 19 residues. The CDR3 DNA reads TGTGCCAGTAGTATAGAAACACCGGACAGGGGGCTTTGGACCGGGGAGCTGTTTTTT. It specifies CASSIETPDRGLWTGELFF. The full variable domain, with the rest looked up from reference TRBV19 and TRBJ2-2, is DGGITQSPKYLFRKEGQNVTLSCEQNLNHDAMYWYRQDPGQGLRLIYYSQIVNDFQKGDIAEGYSVSREKKESFPLTVTSAQKNPTAFYLCASSIETPDRGLWTGELFFGEGSRLTVL.

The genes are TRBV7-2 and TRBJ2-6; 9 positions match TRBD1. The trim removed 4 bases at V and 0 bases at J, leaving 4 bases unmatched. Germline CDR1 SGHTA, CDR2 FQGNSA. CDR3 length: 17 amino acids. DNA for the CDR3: TGTGCCAGCAGCTCGGGACAGGGTCGCTCTGGGGCCAACGTCCTGACTTTC. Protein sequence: CASSSGQGRSGANVLTF.

CDR3 sequence reads: CASSFVRGWGTEAFF. The CDR3 nucleotides are TGTGCCAGCAGCTTCGTGAGAGGATGGGGCACTGAAGCTTTCTTT. V is TRBV7-9 and J is TRBJ1-1; no firm D call. CDR3 length: 15 residues. Germline CDR1 is SEHNR and CDR2 is FQNEAQ (reference sequence). V was shortened by 3 bases and J by 4 bases, with 15 bases between the two germline ends.

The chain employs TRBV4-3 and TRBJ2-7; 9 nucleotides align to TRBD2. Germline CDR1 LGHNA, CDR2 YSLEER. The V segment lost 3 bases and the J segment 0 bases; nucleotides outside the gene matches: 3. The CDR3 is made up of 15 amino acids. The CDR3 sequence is CASSHLAGSSYEQYF. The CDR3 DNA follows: TGCGCCAGCAGCCATCTAGCGGGGAGCTCCTACGAGCAGTACTTC.

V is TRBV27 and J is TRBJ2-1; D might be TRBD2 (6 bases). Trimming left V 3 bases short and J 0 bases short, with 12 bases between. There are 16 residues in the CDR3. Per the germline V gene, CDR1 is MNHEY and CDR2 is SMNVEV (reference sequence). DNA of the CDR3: TGTGCCAGCAGTTTCTTAGCGGTACGCTCCTACAATGAGCAGTTCTTC. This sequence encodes CASSFLAVRSYNEQFF.

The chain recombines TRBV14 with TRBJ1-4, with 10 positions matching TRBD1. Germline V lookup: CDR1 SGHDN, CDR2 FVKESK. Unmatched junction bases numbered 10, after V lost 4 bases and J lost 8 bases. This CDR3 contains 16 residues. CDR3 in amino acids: CASSRLDRGHGEKLFF. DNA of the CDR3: TGTGCCAGCAGCCGCTTAGACAGGGGGCACGGGGAAAAACTGTTTTTT. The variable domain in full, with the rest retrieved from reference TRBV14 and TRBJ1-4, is EAGVTQFPSHSVIEKGQTVTLRCDPISGHDNLYWYRRVMGKEIKFLLHFVKESKQDESGMPNNRFLAERTGGTYSTLKVQPAELEDSGVYFCASSRLDRGHGEKLFFGSGTQLSVL.

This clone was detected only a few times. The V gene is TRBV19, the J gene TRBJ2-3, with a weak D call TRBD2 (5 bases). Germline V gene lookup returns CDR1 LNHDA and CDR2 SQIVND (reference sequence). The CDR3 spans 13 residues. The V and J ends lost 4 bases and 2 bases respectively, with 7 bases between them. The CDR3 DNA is TGTGCCAGTAGTAGGGGAGCCACAGATACGCAGTATTTT. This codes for CASSRGATDTQYF.

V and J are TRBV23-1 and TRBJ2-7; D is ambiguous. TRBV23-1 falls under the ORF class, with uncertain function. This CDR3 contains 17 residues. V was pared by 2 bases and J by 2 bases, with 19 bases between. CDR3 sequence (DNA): TGCGCCAGCAGTCAAATACGTGGGGTTAGCCGTACCTACGAGCAGTACTTC. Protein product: CASSQIRGVSRTYEQYF.

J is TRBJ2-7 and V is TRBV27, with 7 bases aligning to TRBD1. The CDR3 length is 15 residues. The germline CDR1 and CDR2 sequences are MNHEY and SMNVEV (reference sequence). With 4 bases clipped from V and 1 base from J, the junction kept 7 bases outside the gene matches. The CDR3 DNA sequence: TGTGCCAGCAGTTCTCTAAGGGGGCGATCCTACGAGCAGTACTTC. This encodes CASSSLRGRSYEQYF.

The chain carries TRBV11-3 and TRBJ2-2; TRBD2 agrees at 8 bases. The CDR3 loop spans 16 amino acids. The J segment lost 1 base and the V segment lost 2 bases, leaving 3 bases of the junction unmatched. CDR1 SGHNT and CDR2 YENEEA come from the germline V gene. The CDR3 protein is CASSLFSGKNTGELFF. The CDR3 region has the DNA TGTGCCAGCAGCTTATTTAGCGGGAAGAACACCGGGGAGCTGTTTTTT.

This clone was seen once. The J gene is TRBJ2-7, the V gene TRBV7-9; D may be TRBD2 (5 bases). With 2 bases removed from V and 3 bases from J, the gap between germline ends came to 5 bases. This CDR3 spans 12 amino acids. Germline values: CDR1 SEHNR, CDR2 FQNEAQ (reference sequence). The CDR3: CASSLRDYEQYF. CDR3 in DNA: TGTGCCAGCAGCTTACGGGACTACGAGCAGTACTTC.

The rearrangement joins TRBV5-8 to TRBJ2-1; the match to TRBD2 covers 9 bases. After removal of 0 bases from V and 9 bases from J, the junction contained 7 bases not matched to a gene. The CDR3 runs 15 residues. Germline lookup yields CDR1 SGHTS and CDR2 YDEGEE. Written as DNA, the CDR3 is TGTGCCAGCAGCTTGGAAATAGCGGGAGTGAGTGAGCAGTTCTTC. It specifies CASSLEIAGVSEQFF.